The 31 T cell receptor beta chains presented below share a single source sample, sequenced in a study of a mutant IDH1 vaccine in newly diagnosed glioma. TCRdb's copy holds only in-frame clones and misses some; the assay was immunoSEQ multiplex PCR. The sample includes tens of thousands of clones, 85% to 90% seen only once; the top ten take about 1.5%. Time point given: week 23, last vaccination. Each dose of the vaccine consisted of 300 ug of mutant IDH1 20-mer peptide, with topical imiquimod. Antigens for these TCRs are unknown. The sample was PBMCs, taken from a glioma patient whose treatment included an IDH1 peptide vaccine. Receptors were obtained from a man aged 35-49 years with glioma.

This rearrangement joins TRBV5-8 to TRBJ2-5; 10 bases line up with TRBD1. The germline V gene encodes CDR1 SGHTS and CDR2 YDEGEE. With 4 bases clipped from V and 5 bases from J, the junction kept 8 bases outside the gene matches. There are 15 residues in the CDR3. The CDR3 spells CASSIGQGVYETQYF. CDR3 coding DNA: TGTGCCAGCAGCATTGGACAGGGGGTGTATGAGACCCAGTACTTC.

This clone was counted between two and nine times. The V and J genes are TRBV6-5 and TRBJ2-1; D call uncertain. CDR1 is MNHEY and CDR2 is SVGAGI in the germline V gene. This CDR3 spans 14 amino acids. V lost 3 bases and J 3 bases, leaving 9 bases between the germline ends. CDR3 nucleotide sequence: TGTGCCAGCAGTTATTCGCGGATCTACAATGAGCAGTTCTTC. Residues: CASSYSRIYNEQFF.

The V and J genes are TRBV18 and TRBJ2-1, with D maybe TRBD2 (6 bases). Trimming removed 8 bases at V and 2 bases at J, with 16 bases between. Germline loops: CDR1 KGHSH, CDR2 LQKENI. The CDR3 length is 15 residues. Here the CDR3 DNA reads TGTGCCAGCCACTCTGGGCGGGGCACCTACAATGAGCAGTTCTTC. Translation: CASHSGRGTYNEQFF. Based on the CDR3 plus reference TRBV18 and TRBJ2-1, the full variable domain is NAGVMQNPRHLVRRRGQEARLRCSPMKGHSHVYWYRQLPEEGLKFMVYLQKENIIDESGMPKERFSAEFPKEGPSILRIQQVVRGDSAAYFCASHSGRGTYNEQFFGPGTRLTVL.

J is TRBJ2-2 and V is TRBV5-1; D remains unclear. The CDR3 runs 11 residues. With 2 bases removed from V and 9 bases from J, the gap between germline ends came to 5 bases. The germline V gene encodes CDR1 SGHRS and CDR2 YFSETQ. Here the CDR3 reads CASSFRRELFF. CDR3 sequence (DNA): TGCGCCAGCAGCTTCCGCAGGGAGCTGTTTTTT.

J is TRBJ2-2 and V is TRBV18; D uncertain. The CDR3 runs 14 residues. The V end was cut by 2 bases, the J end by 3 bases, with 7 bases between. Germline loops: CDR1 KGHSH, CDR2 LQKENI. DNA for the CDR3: TGTGCCAGCTCACCAAGTATCTACACCGGGGAGCTGTTTTTT. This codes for CASSPSIYTGELFF. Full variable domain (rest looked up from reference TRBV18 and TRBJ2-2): NAGVMQNPRHLVRRRGQEARLRCSPMKGHSHVYWYRQLPEEGLKFMVYLQKENIIDESGMPKERFSAEFPKEGPSILRIQQVVRGDSAAYFCASSPSIYTGELFFGEGSRLTVL.

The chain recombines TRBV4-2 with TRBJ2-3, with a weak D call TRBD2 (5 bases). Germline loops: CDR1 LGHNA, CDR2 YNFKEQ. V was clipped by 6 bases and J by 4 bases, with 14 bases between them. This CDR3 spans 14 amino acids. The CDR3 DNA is TGTGCCAGCAGACTAGGGAAGGAGGCAGATACGCAGTATTTT. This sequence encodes CASRLGKEADTQYF.

CDR3 in DNA: TGTGCCAGCAGCTTAGAAAGGGCCCCCTACGAGCAGTACTTC. Amino acids: CASSLERAPYEQYF. The V call is TRBV11-2, the J call TRBJ2-7; D uncertain. Germline CDR1 reads SGHAT; CDR2 reads FQNNGV. The CDR3 has 14 amino acids. The V end was cut by 0 bases, the J end by 2 bases, with 8 bases between.

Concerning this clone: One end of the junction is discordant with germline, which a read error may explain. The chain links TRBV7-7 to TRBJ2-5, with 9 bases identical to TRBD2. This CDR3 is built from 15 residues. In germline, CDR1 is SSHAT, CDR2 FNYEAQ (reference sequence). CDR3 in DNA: TGTGCTAGCAGCTTAGTGGCTAGCGGGATGGAGACCCAGTACTTC. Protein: CASSLVASGMETQYF.

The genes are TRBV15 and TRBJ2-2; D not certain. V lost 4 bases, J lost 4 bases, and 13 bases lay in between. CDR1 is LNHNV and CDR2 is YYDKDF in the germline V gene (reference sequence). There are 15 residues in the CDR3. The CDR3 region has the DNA TGTGCCACCAGCAACGGCGGAGTAGGCACCGGGGAGCTGTTTTTT. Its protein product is CATSNGGVGTGELFF.

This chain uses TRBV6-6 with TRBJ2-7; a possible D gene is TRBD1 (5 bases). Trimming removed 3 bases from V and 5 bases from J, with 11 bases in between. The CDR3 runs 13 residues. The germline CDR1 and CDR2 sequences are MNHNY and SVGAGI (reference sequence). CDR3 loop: CASSYQGFDEQYF. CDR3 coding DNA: TGTGCCAGCAGTTATCAGGGATTCGACGAGCAGTACTTC.

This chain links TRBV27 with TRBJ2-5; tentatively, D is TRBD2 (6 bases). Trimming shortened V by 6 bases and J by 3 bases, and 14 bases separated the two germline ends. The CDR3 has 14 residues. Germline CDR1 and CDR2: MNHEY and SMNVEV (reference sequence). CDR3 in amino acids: CASRLDWGEETQYF. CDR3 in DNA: TGTGCCAGCAGACTAGATTGGGGGGAAGAGACCCAGTACTTC.

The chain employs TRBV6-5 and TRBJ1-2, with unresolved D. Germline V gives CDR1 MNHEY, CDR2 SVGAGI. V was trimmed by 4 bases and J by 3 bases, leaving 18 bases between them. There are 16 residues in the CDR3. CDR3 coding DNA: TGTGCCAGCAGTTCTCACTCCAATCAGCCTTACTATGGCTACACCTTC. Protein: CASSSHSNQPYYGYTF.

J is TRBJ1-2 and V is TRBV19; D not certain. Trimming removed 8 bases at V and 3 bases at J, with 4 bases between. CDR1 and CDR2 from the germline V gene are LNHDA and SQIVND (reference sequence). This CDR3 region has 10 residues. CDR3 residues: CASSDYGYTF. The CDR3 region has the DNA TGTGCCAGTTCAGACTATGGCTACACCTTC.

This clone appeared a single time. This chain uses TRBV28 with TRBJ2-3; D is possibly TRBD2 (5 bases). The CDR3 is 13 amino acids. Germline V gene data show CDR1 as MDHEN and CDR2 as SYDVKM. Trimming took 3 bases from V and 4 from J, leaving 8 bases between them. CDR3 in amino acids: CASSLSGSDTQYF. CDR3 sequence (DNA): TGTGCCAGCAGTTTGTCGGGGTCAGATACGCAGTATTTT. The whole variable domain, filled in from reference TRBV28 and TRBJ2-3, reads DVKVTQSSRYLVKRTGEKVFLECVQDMDHENMFWYRQDPGLGLRLIYFSYDVKMKEKGDIPEGYSVSREKKERFSLILESASTNQTSMYLCASSLSGSDTQYFGPGTRLTVL.

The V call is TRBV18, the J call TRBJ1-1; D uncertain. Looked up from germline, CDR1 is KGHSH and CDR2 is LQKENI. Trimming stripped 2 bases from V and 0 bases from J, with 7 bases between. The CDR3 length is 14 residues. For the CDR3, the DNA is TGTGCCAGCTCACCAGCGTTCATGAACACTGAAGCTTTCTTT. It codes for CASSPAFMNTEAFF.

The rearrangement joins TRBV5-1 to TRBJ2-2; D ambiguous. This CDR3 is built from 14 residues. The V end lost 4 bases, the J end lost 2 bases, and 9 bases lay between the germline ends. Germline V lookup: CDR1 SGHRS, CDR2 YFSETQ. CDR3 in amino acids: CASSRQTNTGELFF. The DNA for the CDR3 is TGCGCCAGCAGCCGCCAGACTAACACCGGGGAGCTGTTTTTT.

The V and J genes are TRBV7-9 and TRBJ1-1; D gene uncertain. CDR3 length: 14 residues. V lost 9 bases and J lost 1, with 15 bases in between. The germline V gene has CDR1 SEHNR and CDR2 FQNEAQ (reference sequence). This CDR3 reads CASTTEARNTEAFF. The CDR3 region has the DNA TGTGCCAGTACAACCGAGGCGAGGAACACTGAAGCTTTCTTT.

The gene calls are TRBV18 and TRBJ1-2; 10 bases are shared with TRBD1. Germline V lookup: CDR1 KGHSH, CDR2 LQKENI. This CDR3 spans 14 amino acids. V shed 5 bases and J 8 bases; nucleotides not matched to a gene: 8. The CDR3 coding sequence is TGTGCCAGCTCAGAGGGGACAGGGGATATAGGCTACACCTTC. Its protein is CASSEGTGDIGYTF.

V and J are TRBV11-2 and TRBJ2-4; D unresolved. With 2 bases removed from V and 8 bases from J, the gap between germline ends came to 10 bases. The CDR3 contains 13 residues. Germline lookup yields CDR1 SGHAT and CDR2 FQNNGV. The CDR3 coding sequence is TGTGCCAGCAGCTTATTTGCTAAGCACATTCAGTACTTC. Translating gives CASSLFAKHIQYF.

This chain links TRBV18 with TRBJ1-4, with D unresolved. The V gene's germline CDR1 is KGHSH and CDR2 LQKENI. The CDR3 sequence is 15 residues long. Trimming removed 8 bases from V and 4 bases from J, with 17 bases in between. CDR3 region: CASAGEGFHNEKLFF. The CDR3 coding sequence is TGTGCCAGCGCCGGAGAGGGCTTTCATAATGAAAAACTGTTTTTT.

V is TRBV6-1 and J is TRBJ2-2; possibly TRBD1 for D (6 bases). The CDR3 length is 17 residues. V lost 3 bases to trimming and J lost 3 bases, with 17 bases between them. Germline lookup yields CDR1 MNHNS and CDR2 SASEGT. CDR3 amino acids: CASSDIGPGAYTGELFF. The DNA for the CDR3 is TGTGCCAGCAGTGATATCGGCCCAGGGGCTTACACCGGGGAGCTGTTTTTT.

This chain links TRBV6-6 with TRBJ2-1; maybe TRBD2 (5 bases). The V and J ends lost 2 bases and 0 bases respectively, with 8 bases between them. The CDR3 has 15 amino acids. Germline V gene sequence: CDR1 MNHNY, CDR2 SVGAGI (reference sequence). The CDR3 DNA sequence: TGTGCCAGCAGTTACATCGGGGACTCCTACAATGAGCAGTTCTTC. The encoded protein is CASSYIGDSYNEQFF.

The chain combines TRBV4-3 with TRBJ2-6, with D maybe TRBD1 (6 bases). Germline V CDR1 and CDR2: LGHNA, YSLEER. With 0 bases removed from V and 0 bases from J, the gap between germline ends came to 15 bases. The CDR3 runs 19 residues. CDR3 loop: CASSQDSGQSFSGANVLTF. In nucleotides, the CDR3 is TGCGCCAGCAGCCAAGATAGTGGACAGAGCTTCTCTGGGGCCAACGTCCTGACTTTC.

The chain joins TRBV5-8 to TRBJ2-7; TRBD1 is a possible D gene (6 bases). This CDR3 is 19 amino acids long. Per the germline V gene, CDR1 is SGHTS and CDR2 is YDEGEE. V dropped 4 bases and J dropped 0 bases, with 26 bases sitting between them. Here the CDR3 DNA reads TGTGCCAGCAGCCAAGGAATGCTCAATCCGGACAGCAGCTCCTACGAGCAGTACTTC. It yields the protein CASSQGMLNPDSSSYEQYF.

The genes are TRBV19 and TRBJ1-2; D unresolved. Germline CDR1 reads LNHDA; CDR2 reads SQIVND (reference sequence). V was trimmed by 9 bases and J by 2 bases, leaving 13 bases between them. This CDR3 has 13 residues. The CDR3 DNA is TGTGCCAGCGATCCCAGGATGAACTATGGCTACACCTTC. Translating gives CASDPRMNYGYTF.

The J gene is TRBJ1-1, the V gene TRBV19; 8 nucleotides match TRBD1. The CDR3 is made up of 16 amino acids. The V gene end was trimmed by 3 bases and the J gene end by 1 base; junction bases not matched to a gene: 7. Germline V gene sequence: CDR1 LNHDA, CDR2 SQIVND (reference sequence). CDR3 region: CASSIGGDRPNTEAFF. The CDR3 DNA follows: TGTGCCAGTAGTATTGGGGGGGACAGGCCGAACACTGAAGCTTTCTTT.

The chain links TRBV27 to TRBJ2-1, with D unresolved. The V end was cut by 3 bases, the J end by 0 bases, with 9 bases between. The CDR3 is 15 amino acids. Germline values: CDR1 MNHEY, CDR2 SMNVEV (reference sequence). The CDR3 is CASSFLVSSYNEQFF. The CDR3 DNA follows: TGTGCCAGCAGTTTTTTGGTCAGCTCCTACAATGAGCAGTTCTTC.

DNA for the CDR3: TGTGCCAGCACCACAGGGGCTTGGGACGAGCAGTACTTC. Translated, it gives CASTTGAWDEQYF. This chain links TRBV28 with TRBJ2-7, with 7 bases that match TRBD1. After removal of 7 bases from V and 5 bases from J, the junction contained 8 bases not matched to a gene. The CDR3 sequence is 13 residues long. Germline V CDR1 and CDR2: MDHEN, SYDVKM.

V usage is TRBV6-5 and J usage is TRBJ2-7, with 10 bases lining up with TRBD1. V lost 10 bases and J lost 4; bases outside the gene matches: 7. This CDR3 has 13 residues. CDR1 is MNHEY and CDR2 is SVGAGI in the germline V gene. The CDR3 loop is CATRQGATYEQYF. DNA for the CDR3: TGTGCCACAAGACAGGGGGCTACGTACGAGCAGTACTTC.

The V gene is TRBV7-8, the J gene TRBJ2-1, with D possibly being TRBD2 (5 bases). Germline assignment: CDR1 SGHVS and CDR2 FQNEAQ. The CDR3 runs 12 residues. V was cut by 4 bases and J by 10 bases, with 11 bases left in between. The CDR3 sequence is CASSSIGREQFF. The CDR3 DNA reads TGTGCCAGCAGCTCTATTGGGAGAGAGCAGTTCTTC.

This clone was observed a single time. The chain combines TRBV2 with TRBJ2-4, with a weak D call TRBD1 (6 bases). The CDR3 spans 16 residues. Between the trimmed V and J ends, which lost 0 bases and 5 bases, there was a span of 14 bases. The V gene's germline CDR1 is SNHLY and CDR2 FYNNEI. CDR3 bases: TGTGCCAGCAGTGAAGCTCTAGGCAGGGGTGAAAACATTCAGTACTTC. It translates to CASSEALGRGENIQYF.